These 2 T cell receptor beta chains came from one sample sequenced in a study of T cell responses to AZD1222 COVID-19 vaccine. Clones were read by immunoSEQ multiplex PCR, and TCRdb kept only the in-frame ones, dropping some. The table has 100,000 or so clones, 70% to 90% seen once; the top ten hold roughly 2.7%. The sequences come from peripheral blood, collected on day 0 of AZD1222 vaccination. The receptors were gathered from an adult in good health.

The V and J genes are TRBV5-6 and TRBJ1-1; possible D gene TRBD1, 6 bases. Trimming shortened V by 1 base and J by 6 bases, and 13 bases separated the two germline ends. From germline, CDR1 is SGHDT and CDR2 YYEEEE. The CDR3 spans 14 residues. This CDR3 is CASSLPRGPSEAFF. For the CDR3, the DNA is TGTGCCAGCAGCTTGCCCAGGGGACCATCTGAAGCTTTCTTT.

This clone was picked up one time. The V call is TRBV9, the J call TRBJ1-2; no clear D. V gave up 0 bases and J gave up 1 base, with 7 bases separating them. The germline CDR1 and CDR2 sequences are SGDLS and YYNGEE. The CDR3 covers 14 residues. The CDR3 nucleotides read TGTGCCAGCAGCGTAGGGTCGGATAACTATGGCTACACCTTC. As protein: CASSVGSDNYGYTF. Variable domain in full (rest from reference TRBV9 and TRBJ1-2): DSGVTQTPKHLITATGQRVTLRCSPRSGDLSVYWYQQSLDQGLQFLIQYYNGEERAKGNILERFSAQQFPDLHSELNLSSLELGDSALYFCASSVGSDNYGYTFGSGTRLTVV.